Shown below are 5 T cell receptor beta chains from a single sample sequenced in a study of identical twins. TCRdb fed the 5' RACE reads into MiXCR, producing one record per CDR3 protein. This sample has 600,000 to 700,000 distinct CDR3 sequences; around 20% occur once, and the top ten carry approximately 4.5%. This same sample was also taken into another study, of T cells expressing NK-cell markers.

The sequencing input was PBMCs. All receptors come from a young woman in good health.

This clonotype has a handful of counts. The rearrangement links TRBV5-5 to TRBJ2-5; D not certain. This CDR3 region has 13 residues. Germline CDR1 and CDR2: SGHKS and YYEKEE (reference sequence). Deletions cut 6 bases from V and 4 bases from J, with 13 bases between. CDR3 in DNA: TGTGCCAGCACTGTCGGGTTCGGAGAGACCCAGTACTTC. Translation: CASTVGFGETQYF.

This clonotype was seen at least ten times. The genes are TRBV12-3 or TRBV12-4 and TRBJ2-1; D possibly matches TRBD1 or TRBD2 (6 bases each). V lost 0 bases and J 8 bases, leaving 17 bases between the germline ends. The CDR3 runs 16 residues. The CDR3 protein is CASSLAGGITMYEQFF. The DNA of the CDR3 is TGTGCCAGCAGTTTAGCAGGGGGGATAACAATGTATGAGCAGTTCTTC.

In its sample, this clonotype was seen many times. The chain employs TRBV12-3 or TRBV12-4 and TRBJ2-7, with 7 bases lining up with TRBD1. V dropped 6 bases and J dropped 2; count of bases not matched to a gene: 13. This CDR3 spans 16 amino acids. CDR3 region: CASRHNRGRGAYEQYF. In nucleotides, the CDR3 is TGTGCCAGCAGGCATAACAGGGGAAGAGGAGCCTACGAGCAGTACTTC.

This rearrangement joins TRBV29-1 to TRBJ2-5; D gene ambiguous. V was clipped by 4 bases and J by 4 bases, with 19 bases between them. Germline values: CDR1 SQVTM, CDR2 ANQGSEA. The CDR3 has 15 residues. The CDR3 region has the DNA TGCAGCGTTGTATTCCGGACGGGCGTGGGAGAGACCCAGTACTTC. It encodes CSVVFRTGVGETQYF.

The chain employs TRBV20-1 and TRBJ2-7, with D possibly called TRBD1 or TRBD2 (7 bases each). The V gene's germline CDR1 is DFQATT and CDR2 SNEGSKA (reference sequence). CDR3 length: 14 amino acids. V was cut by 4 bases and J by 3 bases, with 16 bases left in between. CDR3 nucleotide sequence: TGCAGTGCTACCGAGGGGGCGGGGGTCTACGAGCAGTACTTC. It translates to CSATEGAGVYEQYF.